This is a list of T cell receptor beta chains from one sample in a study of blood T cell repertoires in COVID-19. TCRdb's table, derived via immunoSEQ multiplex PCR, lists solely in-frame clones and lacks some. In the table there are under 350,000 clones, around 86% of which are singletons. Sequenced input: PBMCs or T cells enriched from blood (not recorded which). These TCRs come from a woman aged 40 to 55 with acute COVID-19. CDR3s include the opening cysteine and the closing phenylalanine or tryptophan. The D gene is left open where the match is weak. Some rows mark clone size as missing; the rest say once, few, many or name a class of expanded clone.

V	size	J	D	CDR3	DNA
TRBV27	.	TRBJ2-7	.	CASSNYRDSEQYF	TGTGCCAGCAGTAACTACAGGGATTCCGAGCAGTACTTC
TRBV29-1	.	TRBJ2-5	TRBD1	CSVPRGPDRGTQYF	TGCAGCGTCCCGAGGGGGCCAGACCGGGGGACCCAGTACTTC
TRBV4-3	.	TRBJ2-5	.	CASSQGGRGTETQYF	TGCGCCAGCAGCCAAGGAGGCAGGGGAACTGAGACCCAGTACTTC
TRBV10-3	.	TRBJ1-1	.	CAISVDRANTEAFF	TGTGCCATCAGTGTGGACAGAGCGAACACTGAAGCTTTCTTT
TRBV6-5	.	TRBJ2-5	TRBD2	CASMTLAGPQETQYF	TGTGCCAGCATGACCCTAGCGGGTCCACAAGAGACCCAGTACTTC
TRBV7-9	.	TRBJ2-1	TRBD1	CASSLKGTGGSSVLYEQFF	TGTGCCAGCAGCTTAAAGGGGACAGGGGGCTCGTCAGTGCTTTATGAGCAGTTCTTC
TRBV5-1	.	TRBJ2-4	TRBD2	CASSFRLADGPLAKNIQYF	TGCGCCAGCAGCTTTAGACTAGCGGACGGACCTTTAGCCAAAAACATTCAGTACTTC
TRBV6-5	.	TRBJ2-1	.	CASSSTFGSYNEQFF	TGTGCCAGCAGTTCGACATTTGGCTCCTACAATGAGCAGTTCTTC
TRBV20-1	.	TRBJ1-3	.	CSARLDTIYF	TGCAGTGCTAGGCTAGACACCATATATTTT
TRBV2	.	TRBJ1-1	.	CASSDSARVSEAFF	TGTGCCAGCAGTGACTCGGCACGGGTATCCGAAGCTTTCTTT
TRBV7-9	.	TRBJ1-1	TRBD1	CASSLGRTGNYDTEAFF	TGTGCCAGCAGCTTAGGAAGGACAGGGAATTACGACACTGAAGCTTTCTTT
TRBV6-2/TRBV6-3	.	TRBJ2-3	TRBD2	CASSSSGATLVSTDTQYF	TGTGCCAGCAGTTCGAGCGGGGCCACCCTGGTTAGCACAGATACGCAGTATTTT
TRBV10-3	.	TRBJ1-2	.	CAISDRGNYGYTF	TGTGCCATCAGTGATCGGGGAAACTATGGCTACACCTTC
TRBV11-2	.	TRBJ2-7	TRBD2	CASSLALAGEDYEQYF	TGTGCCAGCAGCTTAGCCCTAGCGGGAGAGGACTACGAGCAGTACTTC
TRBV6-2/TRBV6-3	.	TRBJ2-1	TRBD2	CASSFQGGGASEQFF	TGTGCCAGCAGTTTCCAGGGCGGGGGGGCCAGTGAGCAGTTCTTC
TRBV7-2	.	TRBJ2-3	.	CASSFSTWDTQYF	TGTGCCAGCAGCTTCAGTACGTGGGATACGCAGTATTTT
TRBV7-8	few	TRBJ1-1	TRBD1	CASSTGTVNTEAFF	TGTGCCAGCAGCACCGGGACAGTGAACACTGAAGCTTTCTTT
TRBV6-4	.	TRBJ1-6	.	CASSMTGSYNSPLHF	TGTGCCAGCAGTATGACAGGCTCCTATAATTCACCCCTCCACTTT
TRBV27	.	TRBJ1-4	.	CASSRGGRGEKLFF	TGTGCCAGCAGTAGGGGGGGGCGCGGCGAAAAACTGTTTTTT
TRBV19	.	TRBJ1-1	.	CASSIDRSGRRDTEAFF	TGTGCCAGTAGTATAGATCGTTCCGGGAGGAGGGACACTGAAGCTTTCTTT
TRBV5-4	.	TRBJ1-2	TRBD1	CASSLGQGAYGYTF	TGTGCCAGCAGCTTGGGACAGGGGGCCTATGGCTACACCTTC
TRBV13	.	TRBJ2-1	.	CASSQQGNEQFF	TGTGCCAGCAGCCAACAGGGCAATGAGCAGTTCTTC
TRBV7-2	.	TRBJ1-1	.	CASSLEGRAVTEAFF	TGTGCCAGCAGCTTAGAGGGCAGGGCTGTCACTGAAGCTTTCTTT
TRBV20-1	once	TRBJ2-7	.	CSAFLGQVQSF	TGCAGTGCCTTCTTGGGTCAGGTCCAAAGCTTC
TRBV19	.	TRBJ1-2	.	CASSNLGASYGYTF	TGTGCCAGTAGTAATCTGGGGGCGTCTTATGGCTACACCTTC
TRBV6-5	.	TRBJ2-7	.	CASSYRGTRGYEQYF	TGTGCCAGCAGTTACCGTGGGACCAGGGGCTACGAGCAGTACTTC
TRBV4-2	few	TRBJ2-4	.	CASSQEGREGNIQYF	TGTGCCAGCAGCCAAGAGGGCAGGGAAGGAAACATTCAGTACTTC
TRBV7-9	.	TRBJ1-2	.	CASSRPSSPSGYTF	TGTGCCAGCAGCCGACCTTCTAGTCCCTCGGGCTACACCTTC
TRBV7-2	.	TRBJ1-2	TRBD1	CASSLGTGNGYTF	TGTGCCAGCAGCTTAGGGACAGGGAATGGCTACACCTTC
TRBV27	.	TRBJ1-1	.	CASRTGSTEAFF	TGTGCCAGCAGAACAGGGAGCACTGAAGCTTTCTTT
TRBV18	few	TRBJ1-2	.	CASSSSSGPESYTF	TGTGCCAGCTCAAGTTCTAGCGGACCAGAGAGCTACACCTTC
TRBV19	.	TRBJ1-2	.	CASSRGGSYGYTF	TGTGCCAGTAGTAGAGGGGGAAGCTATGGCTACACCTTC
TRBV4-2	.	TRBJ1-1	.	CASSQVARTEAFF	TGTGCCAGCAGCCAAGTGGCGAGGACTGAAGCTTTCTTT
TRBV28	.	TRBJ2-2	.	CASRLLYGRGNTGELFF	TGTGCCAGCAGGCTCCTTTATGGGCGGGGGAACACCGGGGAGCTGTTTTTT
TRBV25-1	.	TRBJ2-1	.	CASSEGRRSSYNEQFF	TGTGCCAGCAGTGAAGGCCGGCGGAGCTCCTACAATGAGCAGTTCTTC
TRBV5-4	.	TRBJ2-2	.	CASSPTSGHPGTGELFF	TGTGCCAGCAGCCCGACGTCGGGACACCCGGGAACCGGGGAGCTGTTTTTT
TRBV19	.	TRBJ2-3	.	CASRGTPPMDTQYF	TGTGCCAGTAGGGGGACACCCCCCATGGATACGCAGTATTTT
TRBV5-1	.	TRBJ1-1	TRBD1	CASSFSLGGQGGTEAFF	TGCGCCAGCAGCTTTTCTCTTGGGGGACAGGGAGGCACTGAAGCTTTCTTT
TRBV15	.	TRBJ2-1	TRBD2	CATSRDLAGGYNEQFF	TGTGCCACCAGCAGAGATTTAGCGGGGGGGTACAATGAGCAGTTCTTC
TRBV18	.	TRBJ1-2	.	CASSPGSNYGYTF	TGTGCCAGCTCACCAGGGAGTAACTATGGCTACACCTTC
TRBV7-2	few	TRBJ1-2	TRBD1	CASSFDREGYTF	TGTGCCAGCAGCTTCGACAGGGAAGGCTACACCTTC
TRBV19	.	TRBJ2-5	.	CASSITQGPQETQYF	TGTGCCAGTAGTATAACCCAGGGCCCCCAAGAGACCCAGTACTTC
TRBV28	.	TRBJ2-5	TRBD2	CASEGLAGGQETQYF	TGTGCCAGCGAGGGACTAGCGGGGGGCCAAGAGACCCAGTACTTC
TRBV9	.	TRBJ2-7	TRBD2	CASTRGSSGGVEQYF	TGTGCCAGCACTCGAGGGTCTAGCGGGGGGGTAGAGCAGTACTTC
TRBV5-6	.	TRBJ2-2	.	CASSLEGSAGELFF	TGTGCCAGCAGCTTGGAAGGGAGTGCCGGGGAGCTGTTTTTT
TRBV6-2/TRBV6-3	once	TRBJ1-1	.	CASSSAGGREAFF	TGTGCCAGCAGTTCTGCGGGGGGGCGTGAAGCTTTCTTT
TRBV6-5	.	TRBJ2-2	.	CASKEAGDTGELFF	TGTGCCAGCAAAGAGGCAGGGGACACCGGGGAGCTGTTTTTT
TRBV12-3/TRBV12-4	.	TRBJ1-2	.	CASITREGYTF	TGTGCCAGCATAACTCGGGAAGGCTACACCTTC
TRBV28	.	TRBJ2-2	TRBD1	CASSLWQGQGPNTGELFF	TGTGCCAGCAGTTTATGGCAAGGACAGGGGCCGAACACCGGGGAGCTGTTTTTT
TRBV19	.	TRBJ1-1	.	CASSTLRPDTGTEAFF	TGTGCCAGTAGTACCCTTCGGCCGGACACAGGCACTGAAGCTTTCTTT
TRBV9	.	TRBJ2-2	TRBD1	CASAWTGDNTGELFF	TGTGCCAGCGCCTGGACAGGGGACAACACCGGGGAGCTGTTTTTT
TRBV6-5	once	TRBJ1-5	.	CASSQGGGGNQPQHF	TGTGCCAGCAGCCAGGGAGGGGGAGGCAATCAGCCCCAGCATTTT
TRBV3-1/TRBV3-2	.	TRBJ1-1	.	CASSQGPFRGNTEAFF	TGTGCCAGCAGCCAAGGGCCGTTCCGGGGGAACACTGAAGCTTTCTTT
TRBV7-8	.	TRBJ2-7	TRBD2	CASSLASGVPREQYF	TGTGCCAGCAGCTTAGCTAGCGGGGTCCCCAGGGAGCAGTACTTC
TRBV9	.	TRBJ1-1	TRBD1	CASSVEAGTGSEAFF	TGTGCCAGCAGCGTAGAAGCGGGGACAGGGTCTGAAGCTTTCTTT
TRBV19	.	TRBJ2-7	.	CASSIAEGSYEQYF	TGTGCCAGTAGTATCGCCGAGGGTTCCTACGAGCAGTACTTC
TRBV7-2	.	TRBJ2-7	TRBD1	CASSSKRTGDTYEQYF	TGTGCCAGCAGTTCAAAAAGGACAGGGGATACCTACGAGCAGTACTTC
TRBV3-1/TRBV3-2	.	TRBJ1-4	TRBD1	CASSQSDRGGKLFF	TGTGCCAGCAGCCAATCGGACAGGGGTGGGAAACTGTTTTTT
TRBV15	.	TRBJ2-2	.	CATSRDYVGASAGTGELFF	TGTGCCACCAGCAGAGATTATGTGGGGGCCTCGGCCGGGACCGGGGAGCTGTTTTTT
TRBV7-9	.	TRBJ1-4	.	CASRQQGGNEKLFF	TGTGCCAGCAGACAACAGGGTGGTAATGAAAAACTGTTTTTT